Presented here are 4 T cell receptor beta chains from one specimen sequenced in a study of beta chain features in type 1 diabetes. Reverse transcription of all isolated RNA meant that expressed TCRB transcripts were sequenced. The protocol was immunoSEQ multiplex PCR, while the TCRdb copy is restricted to in-frame clones and leaves out a portion. This table holds nearly 250,000 clones, 68% found once. Sample: naive CD4+ T cells from blood. The receptor source for this set is a man aged 25 to 40 in good health.

This clone was picked up a small number of times. V and J are TRBV15 and TRBJ2-1, with D unclear. The CDR3 length is 15 residues. Between the trimmed V and J ends, which lost 3 bases and 8 bases, there was a span of 17 bases. Looked up from germline, CDR1 is LNHNV and CDR2 is YYDKDF (reference sequence). CDR3 in DNA: TGTGCCACCAGCAGGGACCCCTCCGGATTTGATGAGCAGTTCTTC. Its protein product is CATSRDPSGFDEQFF.

The chain has TRBV4-1 and TRBJ2-1, with D possibly matching TRBD2 (6 bases). The CDR3 extends over 17 amino acids. V was trimmed by 1 base and J by 0 bases, leaving 13 bases between them. From germline, CDR1 is MGHRA and CDR2 YSYEKL. The CDR3 nucleotides read TGCGCCAGCAGCCAAGTAAGAGCGGGCGTCTCCTACAATGAGCAGTTCTTC. Translated, it gives CASSQVRAGVSYNEQFF.

The V call is TRBV30, the J call TRBJ1-4; D is unresolved. The CDR3 totals 11 residues. Germline CDR1 is GTSNPN and CDR2 is SVGIG (reference sequence). Trimming pared 2 bases from V and 6 bases from J, leaving 4 bases between. The CDR3 reads CAWSWDEKLFF. Written as DNA, the CDR3 is TGTGCCTGGAGTTGGGATGAAAAACTGTTTTTT.

This chain connects TRBV7-2 to TRBJ2-4; D gene unclear. Trimming pared 1 base from V and 2 bases from J, leaving 3 bases between. The CDR3 length is 13 residues. CDR1 and CDR2 from the germline V gene are SGHTA and FQGNSA. CDR3 region: CASSLDTKNIQYF. The CDR3 bases are TGTGCCAGCAGCTTAGACACCAAAAACATTCAGTACTTC.